One sample yielded the 24 T cell receptor beta chains listed below, sequenced in a study of breast tumors, draining lymph nodes, adjacent tissues. Breast cancer patients provided tissue from their axillary draining lymph nodes. One entry per CDR3 protein, called by TCRdb with MiXCR from the multiplex PCR reads. The sample lists approximately 130,000 distinct CDR3 sequences; 21% were seen once. Sequenced sample: axillary lymph node tissue. Receptors were obtained from a female donor with breast cancer. Some clones in this sample may be carry-over from other donors' samples.

This clonotype appeared many times. The V and J genes are TRBV2 and TRBJ2-3; D is uncertain. Germline V lookup: CDR1 SNHLY, CDR2 FYNNEI. V was cut by 4 bases and J by 3 bases, with 11 bases left in between. The CDR3 runs 14 residues. CDR3 amino acids: CASSGTETTDTQYF. The CDR3 DNA reads as TGTGCCAGCAGTGGGACCGAAACTACAGATACGCAGTATTTT.

This clonotype has more than one count but fewer than ten. A read error may be the cause here, since a much bigger clone is one base away. The CDR3 sequence: CSVEVPSSYSEQFF. For the CDR3, the DNA is TGCAGCGTTGAGGTCCCGAGCTCCTACAGTGAGCAGTTCTTC. The rearrangement uses TRBV29-1 and TRBJ2-1; D call uncertain. In germline, CDR1 is SQVTM, CDR2 ANQGSEA. The CDR3 length is 14 residues.

The sample holds many counts of this clonotype. DNA of the CDR3: TGTGCCAGCAGTGCAGCGACACTAGACTACGAGCAGTACTTC. Amino acids: CASSAATLDYEQYF. The chain employs TRBV2 and TRBJ2-7; possibly TRBD2 for D (5 bases). In germline, CDR1 is SNHLY, CDR2 FYNNEI. The germline V and J ends were trimmed by 4 bases and 3 bases, with 13 bases remaining between them. This CDR3 is built from 14 residues.

At least ten counts were recorded for this clonotype. This chain links TRBV27 with TRBJ1-5; a weak D match, TRBD1 (6 bases). The CDR3 totals 14 residues. V was trimmed by 6 bases and J by 1 base, leaving 10 bases between them. Germline CDR1 and CDR2: MNHEY and SMNVEV (reference sequence). CDR3 region: CASSPQGSNQPQHF. The CDR3 DNA reads as TGTGCCAGCAGCCCACAGGGCAGCAATCAGCCCCAGCATTTT.

This clonotype was seen at least ten times. The gene calls are TRBV7-3 and TRBJ2-1, with TRBD1 matching over 7 bases. The CDR3 has 13 amino acids. Germline CDR1 reads SGHTA; CDR2 reads FQGTGA. V shed 4 bases, J shed 7 bases, and the junction held 4 bases outside the gene matches. This CDR3 reads CASSSRQGNEQFF. CDR3 DNA sequence: TGTGCCAGCAGCTCGAGACAGGGTAATGAGCAGTTCTTC. The full variable domain, in which reference TRBV7-3 and TRBJ2-1 provide the parts outside the CDR3, is GAGVSQTPSNKVTEKGKYVELRCDPISGHTALYWYRQSLGQGPEFLIYFQGTGAADDSGLPNDRFFAVRPEGSVSTLKIQRTERGDSAVYLCASSSRQGNEQFFGPGTRLTVL.

V and J are TRBV28 and TRBJ1-2, with D hard to call. Trimming cost V 3 bases and J 8 bases, with 7 bases left between them. There are 11 residues in the CDR3. Germline CDR1 and CDR2: MDHEN and SYDVKM. CDR3 sequence (DNA): TGTGCCAGCAGTTTTGGGGTCGGCTACACCTTC. Translated, it gives CASSFGVGYTF.

This clonotype was counted between two and nine times. The genes are TRBV16 and TRBJ1-6, with a tentative D call TRBD1 (5 bases). Looked up from germline, CDR1 is KGHSY and CDR2 is FQNENV. Trimming took 1 base from V and 10 from J, leaving 14 bases between them. This CDR3 region has 15 residues. The CDR3 region has the DNA TGTGCCAGCAGCCAATTGGAGGGGAAGGACTCACCCCTCCACTTT. Residues: CASSQLEGKDSPLHF.

As for this clonotype: One base away lies a much larger clone, so this may be a sequencing read error. V is TRBV27 and J is TRBJ2-1; 8 nucleotides align to TRBD2. V was pared by 8 bases and J by 12 bases, with 6 bases of the junction left unmatched. CDR1 is MNHEY, CDR2 SMNVEV, per germline (reference sequence). The CDR3 extends over 11 amino acids. This CDR3 reads CASGERERQFF. The CDR3 DNA reads TGTGCCAGCGGTGAGCGGGAGAGGCAGTTCTTC.

Comments on this clonotype: Since a much larger clone is just one base distant, this may be a read error. The gene calls are TRBV9 and TRBJ2-3; TRBD2 matches at 12 bases. Germline CDR1 and CDR2: SGDLS and YYNGEE. The CDR3 is 16 residues long. DNA for the CDR3: TGTGCCTGCAGCGGGGCTAGCGGGAGGGCCAGAGATACGCAGTATTTT. Amino acids: CACSGASGRARDTQYF.

This clonotype has a count of ten or more. The chain joins TRBV2 to TRBJ2-1, with 11 bases matching TRBD2. The ends lost 5 bases at V and 4 bases at J; junction bases unmatched: 7. The CDR3 is 16 residues long. From germline, CDR1 is SNHLY and CDR2 FYNNEI. CDR3 DNA sequence: TGTGCCAGCAGTTGGGAGTTAGCGGGAGGGTACAATGAGCAGTTCTTC. Residues: CASSWELAGGYNEQFF. Based on the CDR3 plus reference TRBV2 and TRBJ2-1, the full variable domain is EPEVTQTPSHQVTQMGQEVILRCVPISNHLYFYWYRQILGQKVEFLVSFYNNEISEKSEIFDDQFSVERPDGSNFTLKIRSTKLEDSAMYFCASSWELAGGYNEQFFGPGTRLTVL.

A remark on this clonotype: One end of the junction fails to match germline, which may point to a read error. The V call is TRBV18, the J call TRBJ1-4; D perhaps matches TRBD1 (5 bases). Germline V gene data show CDR1 as KGHSH and CDR2 as LQKENI. The length of the CDR3 is 14 residues. The CDR3 DNA follows: TGTGCCAGCTCACCAGGGGCCACTAATGAAAAACTGGTTTTT. It is translated as CASSPGATNEKLVF.

Ten or more counts support this clonotype. This chain links TRBV5-1 with TRBJ2-3, with 9 bases lining up with TRBD2. The CDR3 is 16 residues long. Germline V gives CDR1 SGHRS, CDR2 YFSETQ. V shed 4 bases, J shed 5 bases, and the junction held 11 bases outside the gene matches. The CDR3 reads CASSTGATSGGDTQYF. DNA of the CDR3: TGCGCCAGCAGCACGGGGGCGACTAGCGGTGGAGATACGCAGTATTTT.

Remarks on this clonotype: A much larger clone differs from this one at a single base, so this may be a read error. This chain connects TRBV30 to TRBJ1-6, with a tentative D call TRBD1 (5 bases). Germline V gene lookup returns CDR1 GTSNPN and CDR2 SVGIG (reference sequence). The CDR3 runs to 14 residues. In DNA, the CDR3 is TGTGCCTGGGGTATACTGGGGGGTAATTTACCCCTCCACTTT. It is translated as CAWGILGGNLPLHF.

This clonotype was detected ten times or more. CDR3 nucleotides: TGTGCCAGCAGTGGGGACAGGGCGGCGTGGAATTCACCCCTCCACTTT. Translation gives CASSGDRAAWNSPLHF. This chain connects TRBV28 to TRBJ1-6, with 9 bases aligning to TRBD1. Germline CDR1 is MDHEN and CDR2 is SYDVKM. The CDR3 is 16 amino acids. Trimming removed 5 bases from V and 7 bases from J; junction bases left unmatched: 9.

This clonotype has ten or more counts. The chain couples TRBV28 to TRBJ2-3; 9 bases line up with TRBD2. The CDR3 has 17 amino acids. Germline lookup yields CDR1 MDHEN and CDR2 SYDVKM. The V and J ends lost 3 bases and 2 bases, in that order; junction bases with no gene match: 9. In DNA, the CDR3 is TGTGCCAGCAGTTTCTTAGCGGGAGAGGTGCCCACAGATACGCAGTATTTT. It is translated as CASSFLAGEVPTDTQYF. The entire variable domain, with the rest obtained from reference TRBV28 and TRBJ2-3, is as follows: DVKVTQSSRYLVKRTGEKVFLECVQDMDHENMFWYRQDPGLGLRLIYFSYDVKMKEKGDIPEGYSVSREKKERFSLILESASTNQTSMYLCASSFLAGEVPTDTQYFGPGTRLTVL.

This clonotype occurred many times. This chain uses TRBV2 with TRBJ1-6; TRBD1 is a possible D gene (5 bases). The CDR3 is 14 amino acids. Trimming took off 3 bases at V and 11 bases at J, with 14 bases between the two ends. Germline lookup yields CDR1 SNHLY and CDR2 FYNNEI. CDR3 loop: CASSENIRATPLHF. The CDR3 DNA is TGTGCCAGCAGTGAGAATATCAGGGCAACACCCCTCCACTTT.

This clonotype was observed many times. The V gene is TRBV5-4, the J gene TRBJ2-7, with a tentative D call TRBD2 (5 bases). The V and J ends lost 0 bases and 3 bases respectively, with 7 bases between them. The CDR3 length is 13 residues. CDR1 and CDR2 from the germline V gene are SGHNT and YYREEE (reference sequence). This CDR3 reads CASSLGENYEQYF. The CDR3 DNA reads as TGTGCCAGCAGCTTGGGGGAGAACTACGAGCAGTACTTC.

This clonotype was detected many times. The J gene is TRBJ2-5, the V gene TRBV9; 10 nucleotides match TRBD2. The CDR3 contains 16 residues. After removal of 2 bases from V and 5 bases from J, the junction contained 9 bases not matched to a gene. Germline assignment: CDR1 SGDLS and CDR2 YYNGEE. CDR3 coding DNA: TGTGCCAGCAGCGTGAATCCAGCGGGAGGGGTGGAGACCCAGTACTTC. This translates into CASSVNPAGGVETQYF.

This clonotype was counted at least ten times. This chain uses TRBV6-5 with TRBJ1-4, with 8 bases lining up with TRBD1. CDR3 size: 15 residues. CDR1 MNHEY and CDR2 SVGAGI come from the germline V gene. Trimming at V came to 4 bases and at J to 8 bases, leaving 9 bases not matched to a gene. CDR3 bases: TGTGCCAGCAGTTCCTTGGACAGGGTGAGGGAAAAACTGTTTTTT. This gives the protein CASSSLDRVREKLFF.

This clonotype appeared a few times. The V call is TRBV18, the J call TRBJ2-3; 11 nucleotides match TRBD2. The CDR3 has 17 residues. CDR1 is KGHSH and CDR2 is LQKENI in the germline V gene. J lost 1 base, V lost 1 base, and 4 bases had no gene match. Here the CDR3 reads CASSPQTSGTRTDTQYF. In DNA form, the CDR3 reads TGTGCCAGCTCACCACAGACTAGCGGGACTCGCACAGATACGCAGTATTTT.

This clonotype appeared many times. The rearrangement links TRBV2 to TRBJ2-1, with 8 bases lining up with TRBD2. CDR1 SNHLY and CDR2 FYNNEI come from the germline V gene. Trimming at V came to 8 bases and at J to 7 bases, leaving 13 bases not matched to a gene. The length of the CDR3 is 15 residues. The CDR3 DNA sequence: TGTGCCAGCGGGAGACTAGCCGGGGGGGATAATGAGCAGTTCTTC. Its translation is CASGRLAGGDNEQFF.

A note on this clonotype: Given a much more abundant clone one base away, this may be a read error. The chain recombines TRBV29-1 with TRBJ1-2; D ambiguous. CDR3 length: 12 amino acids. Germline V gene data show CDR1 as SQVTM and CDR2 as ANQGSEA. The V and J ends lost 4 bases and 2 bases respectively, with 8 bases between them. The CDR3 here is CSVGGTNYGYTF. The CDR3 DNA follows: TGCAGCGTTGGGGGAACGAACTATGGCTACACCTTC.

This clonotype was observed many times. The rearrangement uses TRBV20-1 and TRBJ2-7; 7 bases align to TRBD1. This CDR3 region has 14 residues. From germline, CDR1 is DFQATT and CDR2 SNEGSKA (reference sequence). V lost 6 bases and J lost 2; bases outside the gene matches: 10. This CDR3 is CSAEKGQWTYEQYF. The DNA for the CDR3 is TGCAGTGCGGAAAAGGGACAGTGGACCTACGAGCAGTACTTC.

In its sample, this clonotype was seen many times. V is TRBV2 and J is TRBJ2-1; 9 bases agree with TRBD2. Losses at the gene ends were 3 bases for V and 9 bases for J; bases not matched to a gene: 12. The CDR3 length is 16 residues. The germline gives CDR1 SNHLY, CDR2 FYNNEI. DNA of the CDR3: TGTGCCAGCAGTGACCCCGCGCGGGAGGGCCTAGGTGAGCAGTTCTTC. It specifies CASSDPAREGLGEQFF.